This T cell receptor (beta chain) was retrieved from a study of metastatic and nonmetastatic thyroid tumors (dated by TCRdb to about 2020). Notes on the research overall: Repertoires were compared across peripheral blood and tumor or nodule tissue samples from malignant and benign thyroid patients. Points the paper makes about the study in general: In both blood and tumor samples, TCR beta diversity was reported to be significantly higher in malignant tumors than in benign nodules.

Before undergoing thyroid surgery, none of the patients had been given any kind of treatment. The study retrospectively analysed patient clinical samples collected from the early 2010s to the late 2010s using T-cell receptor beta sequencing. In the case of this clone: Its antigen remains unidentified. No much larger clonotype is one base removed from it; base qualities were not supplied.

Libraries were prepared through PCR. These reads were obtained on an Illumina HiSeq 4000. High-throughput sequencing was used to profile the TCR beta-chain CDR3 region of each patient. The original pipeline was this. CDR3 differences across clinicopathological groups were used to build a classifier for discriminating distant-metastatic papillary thyroid cancer patients. Repertoire diversity was assessed with the Shannon index, and tumor-blood repertoire similarity with the Morisita-Horn index. TCRdb itself trimmed the public reads at Q25 with fastp, ran MiXCR and retained productive beta chains. The V and J calls and clone size come from TCRdb's table, not from the authors' own analysis. The sample contains over 35,000 clones, around an eighth of them found a single time. The ten largest clones add up to 9.5% of the sample. The TCR originated in a female donor with papillary thyroid cancer or a benign thyroid nodule (not recorded which). Some clones in this sample may be carry-over from other donors' samples. Specimen: blood.

The bases are TGTGCCAACATGTGGAATGGCTACACCTTC. Its product reads: CANMWNGYTF. The chain joins TRBV6-1 to TRBJ1-2; the D gene identity is not certain. Counted from cysteine to phenylalanine, this CDR3 has 10 amino acids. The retained sequence is limited to the CDR3, 30 bases, with the frame set at the first base. Trimming removed 10 bases from V and 6 bases from J, leaving 9 bases between the germline ends. The germline V gene encodes CDR1 MNHNS and CDR2 SASEGT.